This T cell receptor beta chain was observed in a study of cytomegalovirus exposure and HLA in healthy donors. Researchers ran the PCR with 60 Vbeta and 13 Jbeta primers. Generated by immunoSEQ multiplex PCR, the TCRdb table keeps only in-frame clones and is missing some. The sample has about 98,000 clones, around 83% seen once. Of note for this clone: Antigen specificity is unknown.

Findings of the study overall: Using a false discovery rate of 0.05, a later analysis showed that about 16,000 TCR beta sequences were associated with HLA alleles. Later work showed greater clonal expansion in HLA-associated TCR beta chains than in equally common others. Among immune exposure information, only CMV serostatus was available.

The receptor was isolated from a female donor in good health and CMV-seropositive. Sequences were obtained from PBMCs.

CDR3 DNA: TGCGCCAGCAGCGTGGTTCCTAGCGGGGGGGCTGAAGATACGCAGTATTTT. This translates into CASSVVPSGGAEDTQYF. The rearrangement links TRBV4-1 to TRBJ2-3; 12 bases match TRBD2. Trimming cost V 5 bases and J 5 bases; bases outside gene matches: 11. This CDR3 region has 17 residues. Germline loops: CDR1 MGHRA, CDR2 YSYEKL.